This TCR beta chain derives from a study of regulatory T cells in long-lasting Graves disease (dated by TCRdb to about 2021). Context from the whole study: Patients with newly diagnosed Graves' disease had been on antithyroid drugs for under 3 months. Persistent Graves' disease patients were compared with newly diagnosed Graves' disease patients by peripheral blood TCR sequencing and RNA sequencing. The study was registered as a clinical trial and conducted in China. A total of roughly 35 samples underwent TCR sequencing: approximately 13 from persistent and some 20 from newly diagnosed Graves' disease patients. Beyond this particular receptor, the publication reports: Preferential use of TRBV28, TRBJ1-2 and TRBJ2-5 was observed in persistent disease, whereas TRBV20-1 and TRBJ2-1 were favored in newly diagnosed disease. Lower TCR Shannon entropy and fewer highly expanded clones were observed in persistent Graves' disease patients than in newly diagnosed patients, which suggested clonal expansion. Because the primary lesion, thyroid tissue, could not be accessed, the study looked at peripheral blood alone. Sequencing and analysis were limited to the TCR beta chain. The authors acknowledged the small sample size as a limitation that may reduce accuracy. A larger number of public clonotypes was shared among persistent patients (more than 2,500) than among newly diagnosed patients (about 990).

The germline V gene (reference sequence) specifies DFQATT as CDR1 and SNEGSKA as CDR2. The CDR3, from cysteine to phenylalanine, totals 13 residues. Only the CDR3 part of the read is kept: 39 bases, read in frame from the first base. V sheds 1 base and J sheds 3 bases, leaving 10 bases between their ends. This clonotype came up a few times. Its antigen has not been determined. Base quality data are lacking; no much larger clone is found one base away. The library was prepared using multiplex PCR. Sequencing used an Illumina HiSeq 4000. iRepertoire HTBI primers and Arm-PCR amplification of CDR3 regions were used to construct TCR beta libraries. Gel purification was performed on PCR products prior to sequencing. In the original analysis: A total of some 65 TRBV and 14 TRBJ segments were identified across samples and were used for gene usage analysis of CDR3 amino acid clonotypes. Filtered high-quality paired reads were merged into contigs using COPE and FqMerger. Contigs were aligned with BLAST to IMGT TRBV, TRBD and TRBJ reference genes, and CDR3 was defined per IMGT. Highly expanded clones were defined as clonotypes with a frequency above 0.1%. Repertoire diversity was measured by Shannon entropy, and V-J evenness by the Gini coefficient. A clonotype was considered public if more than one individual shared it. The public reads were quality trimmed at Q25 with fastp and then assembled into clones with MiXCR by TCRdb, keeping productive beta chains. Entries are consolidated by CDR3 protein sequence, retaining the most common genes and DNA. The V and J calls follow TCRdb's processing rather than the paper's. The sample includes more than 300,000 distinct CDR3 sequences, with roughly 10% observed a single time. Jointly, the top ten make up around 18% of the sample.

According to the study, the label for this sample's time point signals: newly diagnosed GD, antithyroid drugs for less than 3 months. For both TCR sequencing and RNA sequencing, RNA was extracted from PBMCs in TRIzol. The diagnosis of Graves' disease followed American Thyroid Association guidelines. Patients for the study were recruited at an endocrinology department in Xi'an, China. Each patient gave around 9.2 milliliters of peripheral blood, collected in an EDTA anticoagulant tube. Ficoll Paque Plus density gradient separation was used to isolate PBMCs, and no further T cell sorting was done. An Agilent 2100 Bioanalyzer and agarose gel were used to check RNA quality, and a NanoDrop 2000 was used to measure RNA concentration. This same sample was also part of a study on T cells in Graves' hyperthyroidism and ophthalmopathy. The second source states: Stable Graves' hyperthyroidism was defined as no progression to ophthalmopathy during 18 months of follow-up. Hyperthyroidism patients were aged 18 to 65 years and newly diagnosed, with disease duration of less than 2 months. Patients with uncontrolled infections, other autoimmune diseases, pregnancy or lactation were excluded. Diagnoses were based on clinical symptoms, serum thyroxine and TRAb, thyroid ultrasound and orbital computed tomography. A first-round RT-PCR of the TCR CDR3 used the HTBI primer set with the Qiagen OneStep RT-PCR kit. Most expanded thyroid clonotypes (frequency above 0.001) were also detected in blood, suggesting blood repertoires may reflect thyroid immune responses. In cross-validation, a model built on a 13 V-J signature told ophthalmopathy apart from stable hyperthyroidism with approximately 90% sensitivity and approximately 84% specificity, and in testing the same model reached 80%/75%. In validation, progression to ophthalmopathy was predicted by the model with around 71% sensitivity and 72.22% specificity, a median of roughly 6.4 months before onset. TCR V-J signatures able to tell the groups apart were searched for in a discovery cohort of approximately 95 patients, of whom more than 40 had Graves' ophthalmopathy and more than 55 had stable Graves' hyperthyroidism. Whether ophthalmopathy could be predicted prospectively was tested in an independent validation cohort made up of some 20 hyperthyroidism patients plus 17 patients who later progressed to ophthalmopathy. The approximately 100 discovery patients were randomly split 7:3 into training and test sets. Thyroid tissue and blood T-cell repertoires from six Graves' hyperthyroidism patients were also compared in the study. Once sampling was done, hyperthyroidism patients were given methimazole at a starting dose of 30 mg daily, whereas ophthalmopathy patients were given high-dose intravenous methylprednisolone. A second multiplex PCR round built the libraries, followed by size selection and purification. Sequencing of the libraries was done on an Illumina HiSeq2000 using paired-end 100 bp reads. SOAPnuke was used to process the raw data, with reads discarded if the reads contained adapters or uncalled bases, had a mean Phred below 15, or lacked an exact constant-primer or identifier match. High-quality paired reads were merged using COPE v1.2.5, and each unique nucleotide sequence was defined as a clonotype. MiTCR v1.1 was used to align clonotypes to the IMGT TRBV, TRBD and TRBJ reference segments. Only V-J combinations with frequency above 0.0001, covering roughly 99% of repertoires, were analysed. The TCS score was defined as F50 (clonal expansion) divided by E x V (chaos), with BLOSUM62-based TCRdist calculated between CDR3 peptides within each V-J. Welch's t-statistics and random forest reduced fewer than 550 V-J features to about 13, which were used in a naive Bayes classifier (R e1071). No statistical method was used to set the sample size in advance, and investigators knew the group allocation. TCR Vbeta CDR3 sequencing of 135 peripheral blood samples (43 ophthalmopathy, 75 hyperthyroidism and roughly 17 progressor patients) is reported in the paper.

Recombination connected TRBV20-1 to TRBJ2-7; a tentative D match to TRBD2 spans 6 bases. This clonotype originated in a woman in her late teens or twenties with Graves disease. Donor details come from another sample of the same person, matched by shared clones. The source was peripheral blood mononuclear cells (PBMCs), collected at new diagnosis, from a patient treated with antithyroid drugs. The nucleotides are TGCAGTGCTAGAGTGGGACTGAACTACGAGCAGTACTTC. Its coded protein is CSARVGLNYEQYF.